This TCR beta chain was identified during a study of OX40 agonist ivuxolimab in advanced cancers. Study conclusions and caveats: Clonal expansion from baseline to week 6 occurred in both CD4+ and CD8+ T cells.

A remark on this clone: The antigen remains unidentified.

Trimming pared 5 bases from V and 0 bases from J, leaving 11 bases between. Germline assignment: CDR1 LNHNV and CDR2 YYDKDF (reference sequence). The CDR3 extends over 15 amino acids. TCRdb's copy holds only in-frame clones and misses some; the assay was immunoSEQ multiplex PCR. Of about 24,000 clones in the sample, 80% to 90% were seen once. V is TRBV15 and J is TRBJ2-1; D is undetermined. The sequence came from an adult with an advanced solid tumor such as melanoma, head and neck, liver or kidney cancer. The source material was CD4+ or CD8+ T cells sorted from blood, sampled in a trial of the OX40 agonist ivuxolimab. Written as DNA, the CDR3 is TGTGCCACCAGCCAAAGCGACGCCTCCTACAATGAGCAGTTCTTC. It specifies CATSQSDASYNEQFF.